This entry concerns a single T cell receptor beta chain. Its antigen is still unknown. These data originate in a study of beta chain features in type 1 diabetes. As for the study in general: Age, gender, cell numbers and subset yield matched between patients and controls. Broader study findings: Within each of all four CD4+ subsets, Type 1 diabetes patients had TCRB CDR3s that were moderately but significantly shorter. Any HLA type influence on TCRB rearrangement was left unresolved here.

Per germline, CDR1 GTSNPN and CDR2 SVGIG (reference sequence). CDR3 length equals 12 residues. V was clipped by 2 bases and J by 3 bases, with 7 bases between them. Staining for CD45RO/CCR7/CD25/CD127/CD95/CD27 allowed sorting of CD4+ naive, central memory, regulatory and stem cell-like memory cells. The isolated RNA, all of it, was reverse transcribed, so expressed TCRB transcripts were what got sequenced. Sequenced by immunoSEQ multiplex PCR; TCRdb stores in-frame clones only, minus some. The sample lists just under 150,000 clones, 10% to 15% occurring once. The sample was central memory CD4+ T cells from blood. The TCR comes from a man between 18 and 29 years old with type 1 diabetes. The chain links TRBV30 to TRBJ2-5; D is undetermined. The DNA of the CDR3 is TGTGCCTGGAGTAGCAGTAAAGAGACCCAGTACTTC. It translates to CAWSSSKETQYF.